This TCR beta chain was documented in a study of metastatic and nonmetastatic thyroid tumors. Looking at the study overall: Across blood and tumor or nodule tissue, repertoires from malignant and benign thyroid patients were compared with one another. General study points: Versus benign nodules, malignant thyroid tumors reportedly had significantly higher TCR beta diversity, in blood and tumor.

This clone has more than one count but fewer than ten. Its antigen is not identified. V lost 4 bases to trimming and J lost 5 bases, with 21 bases between them. Looked up from germline, CDR1 is SGHDT and CDR2 is YYEEEE. The CDR3 runs 16 residues. In the original analysis: Between-group CDR3 differences, defined by clinicopathological status, yielded a distant-metastasis classifier for papillary thyroid cancer. TCRdb reassembled clones from the PCR reads with MiXCR. The V and J calls shown here were made by TCRdb, not taken from the authors' results. This sample carries 30,000 to 45,000 clones, 25% to 30% of them seen once, and the ten largest clones take approximately 11%. Thyroid surgery took place with no prior treatment in any patient.

Sequences were obtained from blood. V is TRBV5-6 and J is TRBJ2-5; tentatively, D is TRBD1 (6 bases). This sequence was found in a male donor with papillary thyroid cancer or a benign thyroid nodule (not recorded which). Some clones in this sample may be carry-over from other donors' samples. The CDR3 DNA sequence: TGTGCCAGCAGCCTAAACCTACAGGGCGTAGAGGAGACCCAGTACTTC. It encodes CASSLNLQGVEETQYF.